The sequence of this TCR beta chain was determined in a study of Ad26.COV2.S vaccination and SARS-CoV-2 variants. About the research overall: The vaccine Ad26.COV2.S was put into the muscle once, or twice with 56 days between. Study findings and constraints: A substantial breadth of spike-specific CD8+ and CD4+ T cell responses after vaccination has been reported.

As to this clone: Its antigen is not identified.

Assay: immunoSEQ multiplex PCR; the TCRdb copy retains only in-frame clones and omits some. The sample includes around 300,000 clones, 65% to 90% of them seen just once. V lost 5 bases and J lost 5, with 11 bases in between. The CDR3 length is 13 residues. CDR1 and CDR2 from the germline V gene are SGHTA and FQGNSA. Treatment here: 15 to 20 received Ad26.COV2.S at low or high dose, single or two shots; 5 received placebo; per-sample allocation not given. Samples were taken on day 63 after the first vaccine or placebo injection. This chain connects TRBV7-2 to TRBJ2-3; either TRBD1 or TRBD2 may supply D (5 bases each). The input for sequencing was peripheral blood, taken in a trial of Ad26.COV2.S vaccine versus placebo. The TCR originated in a person between 18 and 65 years old who received the Ad26.COV2.S COVID-19 vaccine or a placebo. This chain's CDR3 is CASSPIGGDTQYF. In nucleotides, the CDR3 is TGTGCCAGCAGCCCTATTGGGGGAGATACGCAGTATTTT.